The clone carrying this T cell receptor (beta chain) was detected only once. This sample was taken from a study of blood T cells in healthy people across ages. The second PCR ran about 6 to 12 cycles with a sample-barcoded 5' primer and J-beta primers. TCRdb ran MiXCR on the 5' RACE reads and lists one entry per CDR3 protein. The sample has around 790,000 distinct CDR3 sequences; around 42% are singletons. This CDR3 has 21 residues. Germline loops: CDR1 MNHEY, CDR2 SVGAGI. Trimming at V came to 0 bases and at J to 0 bases, leaving 14 bases not matched to a gene. This receptor was identified in a man aged 60-69 years in good health. The chain employs TRBV6-5 and TRBJ2-5; 12 bases match TRBD2. The sequenced sample was blood. The CDR3 bases are TGTGCCAGCAGTTACTCTGCTCCCGCTGGACTAGCGGGACTGTACCAAGAGACCCAGTACTTC. Its translation is CASSYSAPAGLAGLYQETQYF.